The entry below describes one T cell receptor beta chain. The CDR3 extends over 12 amino acids. V lost 6 bases to trimming and J lost 2 bases, with 7 bases between them. Per germline, CDR1 MNHEY and CDR2 SVGAGI. This sample was taken from a study of blood T cell repertoires in COVID-19. The wider study: PBMCs, B-cell-depleted T cells, or T cells were the source of the cDNA or gDNA that made up the material.

Each participant's cohort was designated according to participant-reported clinical history. Sequencing was performed with immunoSEQ multiplex PCR; in TCRdb, only in-frame clones are kept and a portion is missing. The sample lists around 250,000 clones, 70% to 90% occurring once. This TCR came from a woman in her forties or fifties with acute COVID-19. The material sequenced was PBMCs or T cells enriched from blood (not recorded which). The chain carries TRBV6-5 and TRBJ1-2; TRBD1 is a possible D gene (6 bases). The CDR3 DNA sequence: TGTGCCAGCAGCGGACAGAACTATGGCTACACCTTC. Amino acid sequence: CASSGQNYGYTF.